The 20 T cell receptor beta chains below all came from one sample that was sequenced in a study of blood T cell repertoires in COVID-19. The repertoire was sequenced with immunoSEQ multiplex PCR; TCRdb's copy has only in-frame clones and lacks some. The sample has over 150,000 clones, around three quarters seen once; the top ten hold around 1.7%. Sequenced: peripheral blood. The receptors stem from an elderly man with acute or convalescent COVID-19.

In its sample, this clone was seen a few times. V usage is TRBV19 and J usage is TRBJ2-1, with TRBD1 matching 7 bases. V dropped 7 bases and J dropped 0; count of bases not matched to a gene: 9. Germline V gives CDR1 LNHDA, CDR2 SQIVND (reference sequence). The CDR3 runs to 16 residues. CDR3 DNA sequence: TGTGCCAGTAACCCTAGACAGGGCCGCTCCTACAATGAGCAGTTCTTC. Encoded protein: CASNPRQGRSYNEQFF.

The rearrangement joins TRBV5-1 to TRBJ1-2, with 7 bases that match TRBD1. This CDR3 is built from 16 residues. The V segment lost 0 bases and the J segment 5 bases; nucleotides outside the gene matches: 10. Germline loops: CDR1 SGHRS, CDR2 YFSETQ. CDR3 sequence: CASSLAIGQAKYGYTF. For the CDR3, the DNA is TGCGCCAGCAGCTTGGCGATAGGACAGGCAAAGTATGGCTACACCTTC. Full variable domain (outside the CDR3, taken from reference TRBV5-1 and TRBJ1-2): KAGVTQTPRYLIKTRGQQVTLSCSPISGHRSVSWYQQTPGQGLQFLFEYFSETQRNKGNFPGRFSGRQFSNSRSEMNVSTLELGDSALYLCASSLAIGQAKYGYTFGSGTRLTVV.

J is TRBJ2-3 and V is TRBV11-2; 8 bases align to TRBD2. There are 14 residues in the CDR3. The junction had 1 base not matched to a gene; V was cut back by 1 base and J by 4 bases. CDR1 is SGHAT, CDR2 FQNNGV, per germline. Written as DNA, the CDR3 is TGTGCCAGCAGCTTAGCGGGGGGGCCAGATACGCAGTATTTT. This sequence encodes CASSLAGGPDTQYF.

This clone is deemed medium-sized. The V gene is TRBV5-6, the J gene TRBJ2-2; D is ambiguous. Per germline, CDR1 SGHDT and CDR2 YYEEEE. V dropped 0 bases and J dropped 4 bases, with 7 bases sitting between them. The CDR3 contains 14 residues. The CDR3 nucleotides read TGTGCCAGCAGCTTGGGCAGGTTCACCGGGGAGCTGTTTTTT. This translates into CASSLGRFTGELFF.

The genes are TRBV19 and TRBJ1-2; 9 bases align to TRBD1. The CDR3 extends over 14 amino acids. Germline V gene sequence: CDR1 LNHDA, CDR2 SQIVND (reference sequence). V shed 3 bases, J shed 4 bases, and the junction held 3 bases outside the gene matches. This chain's CDR3 is CASSMGQGPYGYTF. CDR3 DNA sequence: TGTGCCAGTAGTATGGGACAGGGACCCTATGGCTACACCTTC.

This chain uses TRBV28 with TRBJ1-5; no reliable D call. The germline V gene has CDR1 MDHEN and CDR2 SYDVKM. This CDR3 contains 15 residues. The V end was cut by 3 bases, the J end by 4 bases, with 13 bases between. This chain's CDR3 is CASSLPNSGNQPQHF. DNA of the CDR3: TGTGCCAGCAGTTTGCCCAACAGTGGGAATCAGCCCCAGCATTTT.

The J gene is TRBJ1-1, the V gene TRBV5-4, with TRBD1 matching over 8 bases. Trimming at V came to 0 bases and at J to 4 bases, leaving 5 bases not matched to a gene. The CDR3 is made up of 15 amino acids. Germline V gene sequence: CDR1 SGHNT, CDR2 YYREEE (reference sequence). The CDR3 DNA reads TGTGCCAGCAGCTTGGCCGGGACAGGCAGCACTGAAGCTTTCTTT. It specifies CASSLAGTGSTEAFF.

The chain links TRBV9 to TRBJ1-5; D not certain. Germline lookup yields CDR1 SGDLS and CDR2 YYNGEE. Trimming removed 0 bases from V and 1 base from J, with 17 bases in between. The CDR3 has 18 residues. CDR3 sequence reads: CASSVVSSPRISNQPQHF. DNA for the CDR3: TGTGCCAGCAGCGTAGTTTCCAGTCCCAGAATCAGCAATCAGCCCCAGCATTTT.

The genes are TRBV2 and TRBJ1-1; unclear D gene. Trimming cost V 7 bases and J 1 base, with 10 bases left between them. Germline V gene sequence: CDR1 SNHLY, CDR2 FYNNEI. This CDR3 spans 13 amino acids. The CDR3 protein is CASTSTRNTEAFF. The DNA for the CDR3 is TGTGCCAGCACGTCAACTCGGAACACTGAAGCTTTCTTT.

V and J are TRBV9 and TRBJ2-2; 10 nucleotides match TRBD2. Germline V CDR1 and CDR2: SGDLS, YYNGEE. The length of the CDR3 is 17 residues. The trim removed 0 bases at V and 4 bases at J, leaving 6 bases unmatched. The CDR3 coding sequence is TGTGCCAGCAGCGTAGTGGGGACTAGCGTTTCCACCGGGGAGCTGTTTTTT. This sequence encodes CASSVVGTSVSTGELFF.

V gene TRBV19 combines with J gene TRBJ1-1; D remains unclear. This CDR3 comprises 14 residues. The V end was cut by 1 base, the J end by 4 bases, with 10 bases between. CDR1 is LNHDA, CDR2 SQIVND, per germline (reference sequence). The CDR3 DNA reads TGTGCCAGTAGTATAGGAGGATCGAGCACTGAAGCTTTCTTT. Translation gives CASSIGGSSTEAFF.

This clone was seen a single time. V is TRBV10-3 and J is TRBJ2-7; TRBD1 matches 8 bases. CDR1 ENHRY and CDR2 SYGVKD come from the germline V gene. This CDR3 region has 15 residues. V was pared by 6 bases and J by 0 bases, with 7 bases of the junction left unmatched. The CDR3 region is CAISDRDRSSYEQYV. The CDR3 nucleotides are TGTGCCATCAGCGACCGGGACAGGAGCTCCTACGAGCAGTACGTC.

This clone was recorded a few times. DNA for the CDR3: TGTGCCAGTAGTGCCCAAGCCCGGGGACAGGCATTTAAGTACTTC. This sequence encodes CASSAQARGQAFKYF. The V and J genes are TRBV19 and TRBJ2-7; 8 bases are shared with TRBD1. This CDR3 contains 15 residues. Germline V gene data show CDR1 as LNHDA and CDR2 as SQIVND (reference sequence). The V and J ends lost 5 bases and 11 bases, in that order; junction bases with no gene match: 17.

This chain links TRBV6-5 with TRBJ2-7; 11 bases line up with TRBD1. The CDR3 totals 15 residues. V lost 5 bases and J lost 3; bases outside the gene matches: 6. CDR1 is MNHEY, CDR2 SVGAGI, per germline. The CDR3 coding sequence is TGTGCCAGCAGTCGTACCGGGACAGGGGGCTACGAGCAGTACGTC. Protein: CASSRTGTGGYEQYV.

The V gene is TRBV7-9, the J gene TRBJ1-2; TRBD1 matches at 8 bases. After removal of 5 bases from V and 5 bases from J, the junction contained 4 bases not matched to a gene. The CDR3 totals 13 residues. Germline V gene lookup returns CDR1 SEHNR and CDR2 FQNEAQ (reference sequence). CDR3 bases: TGTGCCAGCAGCACCCGACAGGGGTATGGCTACACCTTC. Protein product: CASSTRQGYGYTF.

The chain links TRBV3-1 (or the pseudogene TRBV3-2) to TRBJ2-4; the D is unclear. Germline V gene lookup returns CDR1 LGHDT and CDR2 YNNKEL (reference sequence). CDR3 size: 14 residues. V was cut by 4 bases and J by 15 bases, with 22 bases left in between. The CDR3 loop reads CASSRPGCTPELYF. The CDR3 nucleotides are TGTGCCAGCAGCCGTCCCGGGTGCACCCCTGAGTTGTACTTC.

V and J are TRBV5-4 and TRBJ1-1; 8 bases map to TRBD1. CDR1 is SGHNT and CDR2 is YYREEE in the germline V gene (reference sequence). V dropped 6 bases and J dropped 3; count of bases not matched to a gene: 4. This CDR3 contains 13 residues. CDR3 region: CASTRGLDTEAFF. In nucleotides, the CDR3 is TGTGCCAGCACCAGGGGGCTGGACACTGAAGCTTTCTTT.

The chain links TRBV7-2 to TRBJ2-5; D is possibly TRBD2 (5 bases). V lost 5 bases and J 1 base, leaving 14 bases between the germline ends. The CDR3 totals 15 residues. CDR1 is SGHTA, CDR2 FQGNSA, per germline. CDR3 nucleotide sequence: TGTGCCAGCAGCCCAGGAGAGACTATCCAAGAGACCCAGTACTTC. It translates to CASSPGETIQETQYF.

The rearrangement joins TRBV19 to TRBJ2-1; 7 bases agree with TRBD1. The germline CDR1 and CDR2 sequences are LNHDA and SQIVND (reference sequence). Losses at the gene ends were 1 base for V and 0 bases for J; bases not matched to a gene: 15. The CDR3 spans 20 residues. The chain's CDR3 is CASSIVRNYRGPDSYNEQFF. In DNA, the CDR3 is TGTGCCAGTAGTATAGTTCGGAACTACAGGGGACCGGACTCCTACAATGAGCAGTTCTTC. Complete variable domain (other parts from reference TRBV19 and TRBJ2-1): DGGITQSPKYLFRKEGQNVTLSCEQNLNHDAMYWYRQDPGQGLRLIYYSQIVNDFQKGDIAEGYSVSREKKESFPLTVTSAQKNPTAFYLCASSIVRNYRGPDSYNEQFFGPGTRLTVL.

J is TRBJ1-1 and V is TRBV5-6, with D maybe TRBD1 (6 bases). Deletions cut 1 base from V and 4 bases from J, with 8 bases between. Germline CDR1 is SGHDT and CDR2 is YYEEEE. CDR3 length: 13 amino acids. The CDR3 spells CASSLTGITEAFF. The CDR3 bases are TGTGCCAGCAGCTTGACAGGGATCACTGAAGCTTTCTTT.